Below, 18 T cell receptor beta chains from the same sample are listed, as sequenced in a study of technical replicates of blood from a few donors. Produced via immunoSEQ multiplex PCR; TCRdb's table is partial and in-frame only. The table lists about 69,000 clones, approximately 88% of them singletons. Material: PBMCs. These receptors all come from a human donor in good health. Some clones in this sample may be carry-over from other donors' samples.

The chain combines TRBV4-3 with TRBJ2-1; D is ambiguous. CDR1 and CDR2 (germline): LGHNA, YSLEER. This CDR3 comprises 15 residues. The V end was cut by 1 base, the J end by 7 bases, with 14 bases between. The CDR3 DNA sequence: TGCGCCAGCAGCCAAGGAGCGTCCAACCTTAATGAGCAGTTCTTC. Its protein is CASSQGASNLNEQFF.

Only one count was recorded for this clone. The V gene is TRBV6-4, the J gene TRBJ2-5; 9 positions match TRBD2. The CDR3 is made up of 16 amino acids. V dropped 3 bases and J dropped 4; count of bases not matched to a gene: 9. CDR1 and CDR2 from the germline V gene are MRHNA and SNTAGT. The CDR3 sequence: CASSEGPAGGTETQYF. In DNA, the CDR3 is TGTGCCAGCAGTGAGGGGCCAGCGGGGGGTACAGAGACCCAGTACTTC.

The rearrangement uses TRBV18 and TRBJ2-1; 9 bases map to TRBD1. The CDR3 is 16 amino acids. With 5 bases clipped from V and 7 bases from J, the junction kept 12 bases outside the gene matches. Germline CDR1 is KGHSH and CDR2 is LQKENI. CDR3 DNA: TGTGCCAGCTCAACGGACAGGGGTTCTATGAAGAATGAGCAGTTCTTC. Encoded protein: CASSTDRGSMKNEQFF.

The V and J genes are TRBV5-4 and TRBJ1-4; no clear D. With 0 bases removed from V and 4 bases from J, the gap between germline ends came to 7 bases. The CDR3 spans 14 residues. CDR1 SGHNT and CDR2 YYREEE come from the germline V gene (reference sequence). The DNA of the CDR3 is TGTGCCAGCAGCTTGGCTCTGAGTAATGAAAAACTGTTTTTT. It is translated as CASSLALSNEKLFF. The variable domain in full, with the rest retrieved from reference TRBV5-4 and TRBJ1-4, is ETGVTQSPTHLIKTRGQQVTLRCSSQSGHNTVSWYQQALGQGPQFIFQYYREEENGRGNFPPRFSGLQFPNYSSELNVNALELDDSALYLCASSLALSNEKLFFGSGTQLSVL.

This clone was seen only once. The gene calls are TRBV5-8 and TRBJ2-2; a possible D gene is TRBD1 (5 bases). V lost 4 bases and J lost 4, with 17 bases in between. Per the germline V gene, CDR1 is SGHTS and CDR2 is YDEGEE. The CDR3 totals 16 residues. The DNA of the CDR3 is TGTGCCAGCAGCCCCCGAGAAGGGGTGCCCACCGGGGAGCTGTTTTTT. Translated, it gives CASSPREGVPTGELFF.

The chain links TRBV11-2 to TRBJ2-7; 8 nucleotides agree with TRBD2. Germline loops: CDR1 SGHAT, CDR2 FQNNGV. The J segment lost 0 bases and the V segment lost 1 base, leaving 5 bases of the junction unmatched. This CDR3 contains 16 residues. The CDR3 here is CASSLAVAGGSYEQYF. CDR3 DNA: TGTGCCAGCAGCTTAGCGGTGGCGGGGGGCTCCTACGAGCAGTACTTC.

The chain uses TRBV12-5 and TRBJ1-1, with D hard to call. The CDR3 contains 16 residues. The V end lost 1 base, the J end lost 1 base, and 13 bases lay between the germline ends. Germline V gives CDR1 LGHNT, CDR2 FRNRAP. CDR3 protein: CASGLAPRHENTEAFF. The DNA of the CDR3 is TGTGCTAGTGGTTTGGCACCGCGGCACGAGAACACTGAAGCTTTCTTT.

This clone was observed once. The V call is TRBV11-2, the J call TRBJ2-7, with 10 nucleotides matching TRBD2. The germline V gene has CDR1 SGHAT and CDR2 FQNNGV. Unmatched junction bases numbered 8, after V lost 6 bases and J lost 3 bases. The CDR3 has 15 amino acids. Written as DNA, the CDR3 is TGTGCCAGCAGATGGACTAGCGGAGCCCTCTACGAGCAGTACTTC. It translates to CASRWTSGALYEQYF. Based on the CDR3 plus reference TRBV11-2 and TRBJ2-7, the full variable domain is EAGVAQSPRYKIIEKRQSVAFWCNPISGHATLYWYQQILGQGPKLLIQFQNNGVVDDSQLPKDRFSAERLKGVDSTLKIQPAKLEDSAVYLCASRWTSGALYEQYFGPGTRLTVT.

The chain carries TRBV5-6 and TRBJ2-3, with 7 bases aligning to TRBD1. Germline V gene data show CDR1 as SGHDT and CDR2 as YYEEEE. V dropped 0 bases and J dropped 3; count of bases not matched to a gene: 4. The CDR3 has 15 amino acids. CDR3 loop: CASSLGLQGTDTQYF. Here the CDR3 DNA reads TGTGCCAGCAGCTTGGGACTACAGGGGACAGATACGCAGTATTTT.

V is TRBV4-3 and J is TRBJ2-7, with D perhaps matching TRBD1 (5 bases). Trimming removed 1 base at V and 2 bases at J, with 6 bases between. The CDR3 sequence is 13 residues long. Germline lookup yields CDR1 LGHNA and CDR2 YSLEER. The CDR3 loop is CASSQVGAYEQYF. The CDR3 DNA reads TGCGCCAGCAGCCAAGTAGGGGCCTACGAGCAGTACTTC.

The CDR3 is CASSPTGDLYAKETQYF. The CDR3 nucleotides are TGTGCCAGCAGCCCCACAGGGGATCTTTACGCCAAAGAGACCCAGTACTTC. The chain has TRBV14 and TRBJ2-5, with 7 bases aligning to TRBD1. CDR3 length equals 17 residues. Germline V gene lookup returns CDR1 SGHDN and CDR2 FVKESK. The junction had 14 bases not matched to a gene; V was cut back by 4 bases and J by 3 bases.

J is TRBJ2-3 and V is TRBV7-8; 14 bases match TRBD2. V gave up 5 bases and J gave up 4 bases; unmatched junction bases: 5. This CDR3 is 16 amino acids long. Germline V gene sequence: CDR1 SGHVS, CDR2 FQNEAQ. The CDR3 coding sequence is TGTGCCAGCAGCACCAGGACTAGCGGGGGGTCAGATACGCAGTATTTT. It is translated as CASSTRTSGGSDTQYF.

This rearrangement joins TRBV7-2 to TRBJ2-1, with 9 bases fitting TRBD2. Germline values: CDR1 SGHTA, CDR2 FQGNSA. The CDR3 has 15 amino acids. The junction had 6 bases not matched to a gene; V was cut back by 7 bases and J by 2 bases. Here the CDR3 DNA reads TGTGCCAGCACCCCGAGACTAGCGGCCTACAATGAGCAGTTCTTC. It translates to CASTPRLAAYNEQFF.

The table lists this clone with a count of one. V usage is TRBV18 and J usage is TRBJ2-3, with 7 bases fitting TRBD2. Germline values: CDR1 KGHSH, CDR2 LQKENI. Trimming removed 10 bases from V and 4 bases from J; junction bases left unmatched: 8. This CDR3 has 13 amino acids. DNA for the CDR3: TGTGCCACAAAACGCGGGAGCTCAGATACGCAGTATTTT. This encodes CATKRGSSDTQYF.

V and J are TRBV29-1 and TRBJ2-1; D ambiguous. Germline CDR1 is SQVTM and CDR2 is ANQGSEA. V was cut by 4 bases and J by 0 bases, with 7 bases left in between. This CDR3 spans 13 amino acids. CDR3 nucleotide sequence: TGCAGCGTTGTGTACAGCTCCTACAATGAGCAGTTCTTC. This codes for CSVVYSSYNEQFF.

The V call is TRBV5-1, the J call TRBJ2-7, with 8 bases fitting TRBD1. The CDR3 is 15 amino acids. V was clipped by 0 bases and J by 6 bases; unmatched bases: 8. Per the germline V gene, CDR1 is SGHRS and CDR2 is YFSETQ. The CDR3 DNA follows: TGCGCCAGCAGCTTGGCGGACAGGGCGCCCAGCGAGCAGTACTTC. The encoded protein is CASSLADRAPSEQYF.

The V and J genes are TRBV14 and TRBJ2-5, with 12 nucleotides matching TRBD1. V dropped 2 bases and J dropped 4; count of bases not matched to a gene: 8. The CDR3 spans 17 residues. CDR1 and CDR2 from the germline V gene are SGHDN and FVKESK. CDR3 DNA: TGTGCCAGCAGCCAAACAAAGGGACAGGGGGCACTAGAGACCCAGTACTTC. Translation: CASSQTKGQGALETQYF.

V and J are TRBV29-1 and TRBJ2-5; D is possibly TRBD2 (6 bases). The V end was cut by 7 bases, the J end by 4 bases, with 10 bases between. The CDR3 runs 11 residues. The V gene's germline CDR1 is SQVTM and CDR2 ANQGSEA. CDR3 amino acids: CSAWRGETQYF. Here the CDR3 DNA reads TGCAGCGCCTGGCGGGGAGAGACCCAGTACTTC.